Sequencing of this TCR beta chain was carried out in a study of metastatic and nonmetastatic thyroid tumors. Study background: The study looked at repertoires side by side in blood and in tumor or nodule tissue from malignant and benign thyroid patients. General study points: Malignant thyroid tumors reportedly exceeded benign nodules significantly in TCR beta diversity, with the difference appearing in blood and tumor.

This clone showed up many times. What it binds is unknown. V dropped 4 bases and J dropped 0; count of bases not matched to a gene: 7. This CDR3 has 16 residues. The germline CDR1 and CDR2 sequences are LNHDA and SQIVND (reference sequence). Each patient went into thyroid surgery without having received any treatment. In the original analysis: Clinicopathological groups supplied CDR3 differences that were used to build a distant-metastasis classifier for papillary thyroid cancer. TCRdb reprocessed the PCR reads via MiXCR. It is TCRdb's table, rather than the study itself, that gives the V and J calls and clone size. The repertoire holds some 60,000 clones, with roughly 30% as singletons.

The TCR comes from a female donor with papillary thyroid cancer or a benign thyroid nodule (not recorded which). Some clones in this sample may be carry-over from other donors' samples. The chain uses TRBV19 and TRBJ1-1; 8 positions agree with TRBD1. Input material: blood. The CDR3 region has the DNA TGTGCCAGTAGTACCTCGCGGGACAGGATGAACACTGAAGCTTTCTTT. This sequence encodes CASSTSRDRMNTEAFF.